This TCR beta chain was sequenced in a study of OX40 agonist ivuxolimab in advanced cancers. Background on the study: Ivuxolimab, which patients received intravenously every 2 weeks, was dosed at 0.01 to 10 mg/kg. A partial response was reached by three patients: one with hepatocellular carcinoma and two with cutaneous melanoma.

The CDR3 length is 14 residues. Unmatched junction bases numbered 4, after V lost 5 bases and J lost 1 base. CDR1 and CDR2 from the germline V gene are SQVTM and ANQGSEA. Sequencing was performed with immunoSEQ multiplex PCR; in TCRdb, only in-frame clones are kept and a portion is missing. The sample carries about 86,000 clones, around nine tenths recorded once. Material: CD4+ or CD8+ T cells sorted from blood, obtained in a trial of the OX40 agonist ivuxolimab. The chain links TRBV29-1 to TRBJ2-3; 9 positions agree with TRBD2. The sequence was collected from an adult with an advanced solid tumor such as melanoma, head and neck, liver or kidney cancer. The CDR3 reads CSVIAGAGTDTQYF. CDR3 sequence (DNA): TGCAGCGTTATAGCGGGGGCTGGCACAGATACGCAGTATTTT.